This TCR beta chain was identified in a study of graft-versus-host responses after intestinal transplantation. Study-wide context: Each transplant was multivisceral, liver-intestinal, or isolated intestinal. Each patient got anti-thymocyte globulin induction, then tacrolimus and steroids for approximately 3 years.

On this clone: What it recognizes is unknown.

The germline V and J ends were trimmed by 8 bases and 2 bases, with 9 bases remaining between them. The CDR3 has 12 amino acids. The germline V gene has CDR1 SGHDN and CDR2 FVKESK. Study results and limitations: Early HvG declines after transplant were associated with peak circulating GvH clone levels. Some GvH clones appeared in ileal mucosa or blood before recipient bone marrow.

The method was immunoSEQ multiplex PCR; TCRdb's version includes in-frame clones alone and lacks a portion of them. The data hold about 40,000 clones, with about 89% observed a single time. This receptor was obtained from a human patient who received an intestinal transplant, so some T cells may come from the graft donor. Specimen: PBMCs, collected 300 to 320 days after intestinal transplant. This rearrangement joins TRBV14 to TRBJ2-5, with a weak D call TRBD2 (6 bases). The CDR3 coding sequence is TGTGCCAGCCGGGGGAGACAAGAGACCCAGTACTTC. Protein: CASRGRQETQYF.